The clone carrying this TCR beta chain showed up just a few times. Its specificity is unknown. Alopecia areata patients gave lesional scalp punch biopsies and peripheral blood samples. It was cDNA, reverse transcribed from extracted RNA, that served as the sequencing template. TCRdb's table, derived via immunoSEQ multiplex PCR, lists solely in-frame clones and lacks some. The sample carries 170,000 or so clones, around 63% recorded once. Germline CDR1 is LGHNA and CDR2 is YSLEER. The V gene lost 0 bases and the J gene lost 4 bases, with 6 bases spanning the gap. This CDR3 is 14 amino acids long. The data belong to a study of CD8+ T cells in alopecia areata. In the study overall: Patients in the study were on tofacitinib for 6 to 18 months, then off it for 6 months. Overall study results and limits: Between patients, shared TCR sequences were less clear than in mice. This was possibly due in part to HLA diversity in the patient population. Across lesional scalp, and particularly alopecia totalis/universalis, clonality surpassed that of normal scalp.

This material consisted of CD4+ T cells sorted from blood, taken at week 0. The chain joins TRBV4-3 to TRBJ2-2; D not resolved. This TCR was sampled from a human donor with alopecia areata. CDR3 sequence reads: CASSQDLITGELFF. As DNA, the CDR3 is TGCGCCAGCAGCCAAGATCTGATCACCGGGGAGCTGTTTTTT.